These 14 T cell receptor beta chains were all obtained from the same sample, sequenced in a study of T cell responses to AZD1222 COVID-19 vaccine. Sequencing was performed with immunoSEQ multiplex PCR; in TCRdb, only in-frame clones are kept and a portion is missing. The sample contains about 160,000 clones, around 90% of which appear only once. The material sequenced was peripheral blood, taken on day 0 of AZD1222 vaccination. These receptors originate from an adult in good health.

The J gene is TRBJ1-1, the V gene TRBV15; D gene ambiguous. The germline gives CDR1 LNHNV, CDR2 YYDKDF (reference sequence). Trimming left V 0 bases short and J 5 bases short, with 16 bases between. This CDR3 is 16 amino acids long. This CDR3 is CATSRERLGLGTEAFF. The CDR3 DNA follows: TGTGCCACCAGCAGAGAAAGGTTAGGGTTGGGAACTGAAGCTTTCTTT.

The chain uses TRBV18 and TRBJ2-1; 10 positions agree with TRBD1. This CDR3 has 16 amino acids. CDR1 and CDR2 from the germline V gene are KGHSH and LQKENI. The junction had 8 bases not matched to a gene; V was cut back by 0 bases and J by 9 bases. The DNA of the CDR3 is TGTGCCAGCTCACCACCGGCGACAGGGGGCTTAGGTGAGCAGTTCTTC. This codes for CASSPPATGGLGEQFF.

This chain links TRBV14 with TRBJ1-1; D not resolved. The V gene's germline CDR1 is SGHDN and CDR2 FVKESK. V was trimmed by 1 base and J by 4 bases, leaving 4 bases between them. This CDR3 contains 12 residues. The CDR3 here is CASSQARTEAFF. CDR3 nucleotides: TGTGCCAGCAGCCAAGCACGCACTGAAGCTTTCTTT.

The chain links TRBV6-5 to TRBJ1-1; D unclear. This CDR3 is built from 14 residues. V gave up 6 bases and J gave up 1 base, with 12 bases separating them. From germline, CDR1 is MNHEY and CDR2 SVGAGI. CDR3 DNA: TGTGCCAGCAGGGAGATGCCCCCGAACACTGAAGCTTTCTTT. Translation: CASREMPPNTEAFF.

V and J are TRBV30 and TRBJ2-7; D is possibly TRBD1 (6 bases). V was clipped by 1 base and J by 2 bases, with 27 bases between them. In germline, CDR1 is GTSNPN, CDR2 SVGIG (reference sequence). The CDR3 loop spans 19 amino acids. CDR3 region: CAWSATPKIDRLVTYEQYF. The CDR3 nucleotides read TGTGCCTGGAGTGCTACACCTAAAATAGACAGGCTGGTTACCTACGAGCAGTACTTC.

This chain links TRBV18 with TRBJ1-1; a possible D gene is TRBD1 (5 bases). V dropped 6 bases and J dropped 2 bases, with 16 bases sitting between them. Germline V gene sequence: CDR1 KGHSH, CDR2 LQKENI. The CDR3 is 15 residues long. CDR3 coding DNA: TGTGCCAGCTCGCTAACCGGGACGGCAAACACTGAAGCTTTCTTT. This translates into CASSLTGTANTEAFF.

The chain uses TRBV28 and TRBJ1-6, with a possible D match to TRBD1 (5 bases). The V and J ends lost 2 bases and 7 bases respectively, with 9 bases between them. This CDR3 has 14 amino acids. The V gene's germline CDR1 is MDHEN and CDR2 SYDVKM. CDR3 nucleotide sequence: TGTGCCAGCAGTTTAGGGGGTTTGAATTCACCCCTCCACTTT. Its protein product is CASSLGGLNSPLHF.

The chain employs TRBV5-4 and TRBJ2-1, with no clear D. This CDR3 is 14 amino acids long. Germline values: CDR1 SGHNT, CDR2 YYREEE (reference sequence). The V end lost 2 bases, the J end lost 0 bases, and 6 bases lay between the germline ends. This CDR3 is CASSFSSSYNEQFF. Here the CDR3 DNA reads TGTGCCAGCAGCTTTAGTAGCTCCTACAATGAGCAGTTCTTC.

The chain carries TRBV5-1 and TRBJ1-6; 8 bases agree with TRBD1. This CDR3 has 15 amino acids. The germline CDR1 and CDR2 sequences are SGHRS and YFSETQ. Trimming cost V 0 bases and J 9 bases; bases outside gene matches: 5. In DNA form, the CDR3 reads TGCGCCAGCAGCTTGGACGGACAGGGTTCTTCACCCCTCCACTTT. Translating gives CASSLDGQGSSPLHF. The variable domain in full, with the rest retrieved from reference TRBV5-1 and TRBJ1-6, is KAGVTQTPRYLIKTRGQQVTLSCSPISGHRSVSWYQQTPGQGLQFLFEYFSETQRNKGNFPGRFSGRQFSNSRSEMNVSTLELGDSALYLCASSLDGQGSSPLHFGNGTRLTVT.

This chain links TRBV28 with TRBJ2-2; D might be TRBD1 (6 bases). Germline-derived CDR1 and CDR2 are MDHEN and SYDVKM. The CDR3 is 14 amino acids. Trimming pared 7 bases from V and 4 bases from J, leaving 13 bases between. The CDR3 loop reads CASMVQGSTGELFF. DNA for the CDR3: TGTGCCAGCATGGTCCAGGGGTCCACCGGGGAGCTGTTTTTT.

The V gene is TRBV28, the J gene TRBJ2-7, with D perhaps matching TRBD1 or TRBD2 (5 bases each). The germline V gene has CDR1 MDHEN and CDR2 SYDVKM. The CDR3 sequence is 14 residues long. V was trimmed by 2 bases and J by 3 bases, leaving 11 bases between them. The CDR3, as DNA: TGTGCCAGCAGTTTAGTTCCGGGGCACTACGAGCAGTACTTC. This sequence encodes CASSLVPGHYEQYF.

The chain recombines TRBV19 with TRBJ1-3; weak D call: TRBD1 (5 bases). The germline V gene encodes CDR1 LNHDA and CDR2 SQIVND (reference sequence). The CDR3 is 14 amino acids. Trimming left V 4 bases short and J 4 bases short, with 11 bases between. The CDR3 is CASSRKGTGNTIYF. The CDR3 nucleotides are TGTGCCAGTAGTAGAAAAGGGACCGGAAACACCATATATTTT.

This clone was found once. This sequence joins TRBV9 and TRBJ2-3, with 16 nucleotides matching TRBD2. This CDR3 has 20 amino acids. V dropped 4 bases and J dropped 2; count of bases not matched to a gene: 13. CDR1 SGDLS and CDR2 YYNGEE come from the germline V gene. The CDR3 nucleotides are TGTGCCAGCAGCTTGTCCGGGACTAGCGGGAGGGGAGGGGTCACAGATACGCAGTATTTT. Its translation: CASSLSGTSGRGGVTDTQYF.

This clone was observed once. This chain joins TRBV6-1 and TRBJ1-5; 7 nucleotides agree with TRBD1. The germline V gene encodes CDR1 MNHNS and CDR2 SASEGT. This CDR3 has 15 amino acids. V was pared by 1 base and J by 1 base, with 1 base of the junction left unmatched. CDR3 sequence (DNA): TGTGCCAGCAGTGAAGAGACAGGGAGCAATCAGCCCCAGCATTTT. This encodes CASSEETGSNQPQHF.